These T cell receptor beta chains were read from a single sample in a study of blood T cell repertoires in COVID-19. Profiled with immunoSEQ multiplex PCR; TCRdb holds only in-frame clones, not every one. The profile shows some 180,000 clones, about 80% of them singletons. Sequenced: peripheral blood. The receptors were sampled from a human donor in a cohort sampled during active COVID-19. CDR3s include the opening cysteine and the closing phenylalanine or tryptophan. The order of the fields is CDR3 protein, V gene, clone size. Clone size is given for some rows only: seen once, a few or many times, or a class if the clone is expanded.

CASSSQGAYQPQHF,TRBV3-1/TRBV3-2,-
CASSRMDSQETQYF,TRBV5-5,-
CASRANRDQQFF,TRBV5-1,-
CASSGRGDSGANVLTF,TRBV6-1,-
CASSFWTGGDEQYF,TRBV5-1,-
CASSWGGSRSNQPQHF,TRBV5-6,-
CASSRDSREAFF,TRBV6-5,-
CASSHPGTSGWETQYF,TRBV3-1/TRBV3-2,-
CASSLGRDTEAFF,TRBV13,-
CASSWTGRNTEAFF,TRBV5-1,-
CASSLRAATGGTEAFF,TRBV14,-
CASSQVYGSPLHF,TRBV4-1,-
CASSLGVGGSPLHF,TRBV7-2,few
CASSYSYTGELFF,TRBV27,-
CAWSADRALIYEQYF,TRBV30,-
CANSGCLYGYTF,TRBV10-1,few
CASSLLIAGAGEQFF,TRBV7-2,-
CASSQVTGAHEQYF,TRBV4-1,-
CASSLQYGTEGTEAFF,TRBV14,few
CASSPAGQLNQPQHF,TRBV18,once
CASSLYQGATDTQYF,TRBV5-6,-
CASSSPGQGTDTQYF,TRBV5-4,-
CATRGDRGGHEQYF,TRBV15,-
CASSLSGGQETQYF,TRBV9,-
CASSWGDTEAFF,TRBV13,-
CASSLQGARGRGKLFF,TRBV4-1,few